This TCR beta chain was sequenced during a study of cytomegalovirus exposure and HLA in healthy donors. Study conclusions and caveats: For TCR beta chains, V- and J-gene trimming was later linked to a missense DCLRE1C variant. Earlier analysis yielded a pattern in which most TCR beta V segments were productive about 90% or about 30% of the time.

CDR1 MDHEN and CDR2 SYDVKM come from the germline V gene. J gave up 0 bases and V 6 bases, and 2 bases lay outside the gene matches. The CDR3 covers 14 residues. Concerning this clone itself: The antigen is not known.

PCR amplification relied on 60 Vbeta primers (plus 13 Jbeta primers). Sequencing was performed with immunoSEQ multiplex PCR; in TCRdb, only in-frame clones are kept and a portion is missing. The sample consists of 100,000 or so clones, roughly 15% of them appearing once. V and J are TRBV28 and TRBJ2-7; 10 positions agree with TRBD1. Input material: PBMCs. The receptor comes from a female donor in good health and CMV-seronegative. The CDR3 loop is CASRGQGNSYEQYF. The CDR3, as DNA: TGTGCCAGCAGGGGACAGGGGAACTCCTACGAGCAGTACTTC.